A selection of T cell receptor beta chains follows, all from one sample in a study of shared clonotypes between healthy human individuals. Profiling relied on immunoSEQ multiplex PCR, and the TCRdb table lists in-frame clones only, not all of them. The table has under 1 million clones, 90% to 95% seen once. Sequenced sample: naive CD8+ T cells sorted from blood. The receptors here all came from a young man in good health. Both conserved end residues are part of each CDR3. D genes are given only for firm matches.

j_gene	d_gene	v_gene	CDR3aa
TRBJ2-7	.	TRBV4-2	CASSQDYSVEQYF
TRBJ2-1	.	TRBV4-1	CASSQDRPVGEPEQFF
TRBJ2-5	TRBD2	TRBV10-1	CASYRRGLAVETQYF
TRBJ2-3	TRBD1	TRBV27	CASSSWGTVADTQYF
TRBJ1-4	.	TRBV7-8	CASSLVSGIGEKLFF
TRBJ2-1	TRBD2	TRBV4-1	CASSHFAGGEQFF
TRBJ2-1	TRBD1	TRBV29-1	CSAWTGLYNEQFF
TRBJ1-5	TRBD1	TRBV28	CASSTTGGLQPQHF
TRBJ2-7	TRBD2	TRBV29-1	CSVSGGSYEQYF
TRBJ1-1	TRBD1	TRBV6-1	CASSEWLDRRAFF
TRBJ2-1	.	TRBV4-1	CAVEGGGLNEQFF
TRBJ2-1	.	TRBV2	CASTGRGWEQFF
TRBJ2-3	.	TRBV7-9	CASSLAQGNTQYF
TRBJ2-5	TRBD2	TRBV15	CATSSGLAEQETQYF
TRBJ2-7	TRBD2	TRBV11-2	CASSLDEREVPYEQYF
TRBJ2-1	TRBD2	TRBV7-9	CAIPSGSSYNEQFF
TRBJ2-5	TRBD2	TRBV9	CASSPPGVAGYAETQYF
TRBJ2-7	.	TRBV9	CASSVELGGEQYF
TRBJ2-7	TRBD2	TRBV27	CASSLSFSGTSGSYEQYF
TRBJ2-7	TRBD2	TRBV14	CASSQFSSGRRCEQYF
TRBJ1-2	TRBD1	TRBV9	CASSSSRDRANYGYTF
TRBJ1-2	.	TRBV29-1	CSVEDRLYGYTF
TRBJ1-1	.	TRBV29-1	CSVEDLLRGYEAFF
TRBJ2-3	TRBD2	TRBV14	CASSQEVGGFPDTQYF